The subject of this entry is one T cell receptor (beta chain). These data originate in a study of shared T cell receptors in the human thymus. Germline V gives CDR1 MNHEY, CDR2 SVGAGI. The CDR3 spans 13 residues. V lost 5 bases to trimming and J lost 3 bases; unmatched junction nucleotides: 4. The repertoire was sequenced with immunoSEQ multiplex PCR; TCRdb's copy has only in-frame clones and lacks some. Seen here are some 660,000 clones, around 87% observed once, and the top ten hold roughly 0.0089%. The data also belong to a second study, concerning human thymus T cells. From that second work: Resections removed during corrective heart surgery provided the thymus tissue used. An apparent bias in V and J gene usage was seen in thymic and blood repertoires. Thymic repertoires overlap heavily among unrelated individuals, related research has reported.

This chain uses TRBV6-5 with TRBJ2-7; 7 positions match TRBD2. The material sequenced was thymocytes. The sequence came from a boy in the first two years of life with a congenital heart defect. This CDR3 reads CASSQRGIYEQYF. Written as DNA, the CDR3 is TGTGCCAGCAGTCAGCGGGGCATCTACGAGCAGTACTTC.